The rows below give T cell receptor beta chains drawn from one sample of a study of blood T cell repertoires in COVID-19. Clones were read by immunoSEQ multiplex PCR, and TCRdb kept only the in-frame ones, dropping some. The sample lists roughly 190,000 clones, 85% to 90% seen once, with 3.5% to 4.5% in the top ten. The sequencing sample was made of peripheral blood. The receptors shown here come from a human donor in a cohort sampled during active COVID-19. Both conserved end residues are part of each CDR3. D genes are given only for firm matches. Clone size is shown for a subset of rows, as once, few, many or a class of expanded clone.

TGTGCCAGTAGCACCGGGACAGGACAACATGTTTATTCACCCCTCCACTTT CASSTGTGQHVYSPLHF NA TRBJ1-6 TRBV19 TRBD1
TGTGCCTGGAGTGGGACCGGGACAGTATTTTGGGAACTGTTTTTT CAWSGTGTVFWELFF NA TRBJ1-4 TRBV30 TRBD1
TGTGCCAGCAGCGTAGGGGGAGTGGTTGGTCAGCCCCAGCATTTT CASSVGGVVGQPQHF NA TRBJ1-5 TRBV9 NA
TGTGCCAGCTCACCCGTTAGCATTCACTCTGGAAACACCATATATTTT CASSPVSIHSGNTIYF NA TRBJ1-3 TRBV18 NA
TGTGCCAGCAGTTCCGACAGGGTGGATGGCTACACCTTC CASSSDRVDGYTF NA TRBJ1-2 TRBV6-5 TRBD1
TGTGCCAGCAGTTCCCCTGGTCAGCGGGAGGCAGTGCGGGATACGCAGTATTTT CASSSPGQREAVRDTQYF NA TRBJ2-3 TRBV28 TRBD2
TGCGCCAGCAGCTTCTCGGCGGGGGGACGCACTAATGAGCAGTTCTTC CASSFSAGGRTNEQFF NA TRBJ2-1 TRBV5-1 TRBD2
TGTGCCAGCAGCTTAGAGGGCGGGGGGGCAAGGTCTACGCAGTATTTT CASSLEGGGARSTQYF few TRBJ2-3 TRBV7-2 TRBD2
TGTGCCAGCAGCCAGACAGGCGCGGCTGGGTCTTTCTTT CASSQTGAAGSFF NA TRBJ1-1 TRBV3-1/TRBV3-2 NA
TGTGCCAGCAGGGGGACAGGGGGGAGCACAGATACGCAGTATTTT CASRGTGGSTDTQYF NA TRBJ2-3 TRBV28 TRBD1
TGTGCCAGCAGCTCACTACAGGGTAGGACTGAAGCTTTCTTT CASSSLQGRTEAFF NA TRBJ1-1 TRBV11-2 NA
TGTGCCAGCAGTCCCTGGACTAGCGGGGCCCAAGAGACCCAGTACTTC CASSPWTSGAQETQYF NA TRBJ2-5 TRBV27 TRBD2
TGTGCCAGCAGTTACTCGGGTAGCGGGAGCTATGAGCAGTTCTTC CASSYSGSGSYEQFF once TRBJ2-1 TRBV6-2/TRBV6-3 TRBD2
TGTGCCAGCAGTCCCGGGTCATATTACGAGCAGTACTTC CASSPGSYYEQYF NA TRBJ2-7 TRBV28 NA
TGTGCCAGCAGCTTAGGAGATCCGACAGGGCGGCAGGGCTACACCTTC CASSLGDPTGRQGYTF NA TRBJ1-2 TRBV7-6 TRBD1